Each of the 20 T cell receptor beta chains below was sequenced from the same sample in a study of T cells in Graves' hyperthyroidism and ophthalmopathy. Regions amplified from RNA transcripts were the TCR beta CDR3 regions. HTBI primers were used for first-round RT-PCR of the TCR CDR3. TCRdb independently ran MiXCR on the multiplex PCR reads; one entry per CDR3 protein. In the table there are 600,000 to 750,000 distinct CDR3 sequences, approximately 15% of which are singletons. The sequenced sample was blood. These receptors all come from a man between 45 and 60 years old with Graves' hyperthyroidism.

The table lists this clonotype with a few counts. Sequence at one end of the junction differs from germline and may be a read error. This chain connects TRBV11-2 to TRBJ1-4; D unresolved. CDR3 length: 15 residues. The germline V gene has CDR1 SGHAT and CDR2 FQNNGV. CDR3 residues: CASSLDIVAGEKLFF. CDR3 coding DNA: TGTGCCAGCAGCCTAGATATAGTGGCAGGAGAAAAACTGTTTTTT.

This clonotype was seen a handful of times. Written as DNA, the CDR3 is TGTGCCTGGTTTGGTGTCCTGCGCTCTGGGGCCAACGTCCTGACTTTC. Its translation: CAWFGVLRSGANVLTF. The chain combines TRBV30 with TRBJ2-6, with no clear D. The germline gives CDR1 GTSNPN, CDR2 SVGIG (reference sequence). There are 16 residues in the CDR3. V was clipped by 5 bases and J by 0 bases, with 14 bases between them. The whole variable domain, filled in from reference TRBV30 and TRBJ2-6, reads SQTIHQWPATLVQPVGSPLSLECTVEGTSNPNLYWYRQAAGRGLQLLFYSVGIGQISSEVPQNLSASRPQDRQFILSSKKLLLSDSGFYLCAWFGVLRSGANVLTFGAGSRLTVL.

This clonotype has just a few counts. CDR3 DNA: TGTGCCAGCAGCTTAGATGGATTGGGGGGAAGGCATGAAAAACTGTTTTTT. Its translation: CASSLDGLGGRHEKLFF. The chain carries TRBV7-9 and TRBJ1-4, with D maybe TRBD1 (5 bases). The CDR3 sequence is 17 residues long. Germline V gene data show CDR1 as SEHNR and CDR2 as FQNEAQ (reference sequence). V lost 1 base, J lost 6 bases, and 18 bases lay in between.

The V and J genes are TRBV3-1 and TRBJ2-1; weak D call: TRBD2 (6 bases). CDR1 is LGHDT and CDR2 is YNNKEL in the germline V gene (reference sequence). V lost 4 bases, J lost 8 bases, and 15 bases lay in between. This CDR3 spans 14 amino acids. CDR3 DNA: TGTGCCAGCAGCCTGACGGGAGCGATGGATGAGCAGTTCTTC. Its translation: CASSLTGAMDEQFF.

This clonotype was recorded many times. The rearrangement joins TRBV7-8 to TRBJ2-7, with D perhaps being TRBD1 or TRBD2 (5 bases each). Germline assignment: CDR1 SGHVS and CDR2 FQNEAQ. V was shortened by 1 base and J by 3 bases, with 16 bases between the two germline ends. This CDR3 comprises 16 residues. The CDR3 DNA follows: TGTGCCAGCAGCTTAGGTCGGGACCCAGAAGTCTACGAGCAGTACTTC. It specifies CASSLGRDPEVYEQYF.

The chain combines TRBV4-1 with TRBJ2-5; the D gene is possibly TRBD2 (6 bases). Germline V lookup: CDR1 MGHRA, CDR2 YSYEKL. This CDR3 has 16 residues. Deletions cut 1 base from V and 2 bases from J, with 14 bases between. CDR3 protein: CASSQVSGTLQETQYF. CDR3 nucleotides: TGCGCCAGCAGCCAAGTCTCCGGGACTTTACAAGAGACCCAGTACTTC.

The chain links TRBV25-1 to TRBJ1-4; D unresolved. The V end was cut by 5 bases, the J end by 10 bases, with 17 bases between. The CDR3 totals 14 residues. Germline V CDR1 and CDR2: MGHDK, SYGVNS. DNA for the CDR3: TGTGCCAGCAGTCCGGACGGAATTGGAGGAAAACTGTTTTTT. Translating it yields CASSPDGIGGKLFF.

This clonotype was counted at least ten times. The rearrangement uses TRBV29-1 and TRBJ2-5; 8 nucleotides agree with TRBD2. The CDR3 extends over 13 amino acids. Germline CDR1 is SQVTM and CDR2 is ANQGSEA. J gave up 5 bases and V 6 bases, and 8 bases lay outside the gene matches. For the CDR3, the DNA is TGCAGCGTCGTTGGAGCGGGAGCTGAGACCCAGTACTTC. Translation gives CSVVGAGAETQYF.

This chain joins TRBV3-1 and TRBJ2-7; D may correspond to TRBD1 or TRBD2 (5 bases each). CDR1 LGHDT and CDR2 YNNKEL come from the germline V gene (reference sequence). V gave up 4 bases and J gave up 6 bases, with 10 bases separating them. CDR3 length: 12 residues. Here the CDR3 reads CASSRAGTEQYF. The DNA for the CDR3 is TGTGCCAGCAGCCGGGCTGGGACCGAGCAGTACTTC.

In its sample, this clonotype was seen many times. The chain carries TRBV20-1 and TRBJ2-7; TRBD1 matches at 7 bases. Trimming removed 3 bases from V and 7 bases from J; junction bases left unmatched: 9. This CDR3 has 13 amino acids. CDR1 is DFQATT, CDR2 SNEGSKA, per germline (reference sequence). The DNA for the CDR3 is TGCAGTGCTAGTATTTTACAGGGGCGAGAGCAGTACTTC. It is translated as CSASILQGREQYF.

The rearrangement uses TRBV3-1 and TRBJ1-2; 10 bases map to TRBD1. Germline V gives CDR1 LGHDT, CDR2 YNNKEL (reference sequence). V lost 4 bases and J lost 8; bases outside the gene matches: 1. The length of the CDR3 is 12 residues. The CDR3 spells CASSRGQGGYTF. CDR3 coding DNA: TGTGCCAGCAGCCGGGGACAGGGGGGCTACACCTTC.

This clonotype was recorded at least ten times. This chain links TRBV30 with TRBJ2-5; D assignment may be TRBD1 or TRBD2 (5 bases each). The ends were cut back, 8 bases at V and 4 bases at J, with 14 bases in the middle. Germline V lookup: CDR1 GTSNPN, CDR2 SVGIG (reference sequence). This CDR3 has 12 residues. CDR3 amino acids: CAGHRGGETQYF. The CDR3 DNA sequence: TGTGCCGGACATAGAGGAGGAGAGACCCAGTACTTC.

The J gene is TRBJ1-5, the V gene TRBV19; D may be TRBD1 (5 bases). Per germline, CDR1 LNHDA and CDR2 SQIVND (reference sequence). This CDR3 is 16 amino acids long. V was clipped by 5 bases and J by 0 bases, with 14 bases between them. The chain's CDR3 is CASSPKGPYSNQPQHF. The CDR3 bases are TGTGCCAGTAGTCCCAAGGGACCATATAGCAATCAGCCCCAGCATTTT.

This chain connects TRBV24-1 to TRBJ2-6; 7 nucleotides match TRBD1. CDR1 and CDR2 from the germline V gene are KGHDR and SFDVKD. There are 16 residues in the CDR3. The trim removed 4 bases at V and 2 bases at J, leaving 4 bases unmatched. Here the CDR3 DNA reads TGTGCCACCAGTGACCGTGACAGGGCTGGGGCCAACGTCCTGACTTTC. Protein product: CATSDRDRAGANVLTF.

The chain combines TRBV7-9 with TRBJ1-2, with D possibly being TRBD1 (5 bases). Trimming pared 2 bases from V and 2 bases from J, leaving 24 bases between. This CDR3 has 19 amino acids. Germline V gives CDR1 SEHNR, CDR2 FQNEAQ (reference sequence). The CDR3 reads CASSLISYLSGVVNYGYTF. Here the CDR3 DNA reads TGTGCCAGCAGCTTAATTAGTTATTTGTCGGGGGTGGTGAACTATGGCTACACCTTC.

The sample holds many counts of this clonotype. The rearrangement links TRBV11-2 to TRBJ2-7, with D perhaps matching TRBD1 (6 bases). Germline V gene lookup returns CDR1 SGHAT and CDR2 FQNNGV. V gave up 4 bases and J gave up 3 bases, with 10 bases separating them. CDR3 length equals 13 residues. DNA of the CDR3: TGTGCCAGCAGCTCCCGGGACAACTACGAGCAGTACTTC. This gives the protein CASSSRDNYEQYF.

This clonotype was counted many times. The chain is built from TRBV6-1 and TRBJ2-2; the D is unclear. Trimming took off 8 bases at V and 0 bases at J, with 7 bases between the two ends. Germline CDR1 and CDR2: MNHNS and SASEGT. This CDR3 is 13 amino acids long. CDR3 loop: CASLSANTGELFF. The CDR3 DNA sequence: TGTGCCAGCCTATCCGCGAACACCGGGGAGCTGTTTTTT.

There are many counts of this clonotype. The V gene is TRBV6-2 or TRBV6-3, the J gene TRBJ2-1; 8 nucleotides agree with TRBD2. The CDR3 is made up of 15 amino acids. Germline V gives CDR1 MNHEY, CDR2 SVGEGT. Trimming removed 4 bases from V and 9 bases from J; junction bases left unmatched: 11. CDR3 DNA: TGTGCCAGCAGTTTTCGGCCAGCGGGAGTGTTTGAGCAGTTCTTC. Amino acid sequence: CASSFRPAGVFEQFF.

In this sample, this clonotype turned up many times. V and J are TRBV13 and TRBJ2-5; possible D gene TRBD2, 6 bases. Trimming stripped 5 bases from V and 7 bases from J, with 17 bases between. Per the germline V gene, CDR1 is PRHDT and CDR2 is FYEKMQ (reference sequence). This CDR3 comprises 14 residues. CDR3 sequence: CASSRTTRTGTQYF. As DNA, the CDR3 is TGTGCCAGCAGCCGGACTACGCGAACAGGGACCCAGTACTTC.

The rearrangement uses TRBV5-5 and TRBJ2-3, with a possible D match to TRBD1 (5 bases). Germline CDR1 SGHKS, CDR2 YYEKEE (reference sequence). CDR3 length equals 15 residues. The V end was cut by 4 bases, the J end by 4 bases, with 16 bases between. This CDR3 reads CASSPSGLGADTQYF. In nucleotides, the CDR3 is TGTGCCAGCAGCCCATCAGGGTTGGGCGCAGATACGCAGTATTTT. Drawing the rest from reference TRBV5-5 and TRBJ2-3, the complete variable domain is DAGVTQSPTHLIKTRGQQVTLRCSPISGHKSVSWYQQVLGQGPQFIFQYYEKEERGRGNFPDRFSARQFPNYSSELNVNALLLGDSALYLCASSPSGLGADTQYFGPGTRLTVL.